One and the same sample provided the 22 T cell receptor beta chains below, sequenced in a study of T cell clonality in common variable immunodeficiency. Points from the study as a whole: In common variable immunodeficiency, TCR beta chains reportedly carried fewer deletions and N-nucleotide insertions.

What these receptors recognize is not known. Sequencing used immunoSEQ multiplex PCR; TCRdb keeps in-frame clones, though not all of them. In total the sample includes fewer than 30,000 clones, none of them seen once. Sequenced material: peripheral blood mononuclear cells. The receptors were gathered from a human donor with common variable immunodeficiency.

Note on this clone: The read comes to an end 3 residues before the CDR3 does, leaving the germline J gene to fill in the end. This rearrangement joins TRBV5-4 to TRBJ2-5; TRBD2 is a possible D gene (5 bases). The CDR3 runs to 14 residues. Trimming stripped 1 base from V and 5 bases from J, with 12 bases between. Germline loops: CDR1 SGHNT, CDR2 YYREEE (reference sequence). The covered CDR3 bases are TGTGCCAGCAGCTTGCGAGCTAGCCGGGAGACC. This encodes CASSLRASRET. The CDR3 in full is CASSLRASRETQYF.

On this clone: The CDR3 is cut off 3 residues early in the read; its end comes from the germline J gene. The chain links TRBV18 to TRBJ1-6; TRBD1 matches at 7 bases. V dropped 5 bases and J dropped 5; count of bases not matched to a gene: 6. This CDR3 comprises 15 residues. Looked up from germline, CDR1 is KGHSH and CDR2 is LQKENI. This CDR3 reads CASSTDRLNNSPLHF. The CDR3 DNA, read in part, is TGTGCCAGCTCAACGGACAGGCTCAATAATTCACCC.

The DNA read from the CDR3 is TGTGCCAGTAGTATAGTTTGGGGCAGCGCTGAA. Protein sequence: CASSIVWGSAE. Given in full, the CDR3 is CASSIVWGSAEAFF. This chain links TRBV19 with TRBJ1-1, with D perhaps matching TRBD1 (5 bases). The read ends 3 residues early relative to the CDR3; the germline J gene fills the gap. CDR3 length: 14 residues. Trimming removed 1 base from V and 6 bases from J, with 12 bases in between. Germline V CDR1 and CDR2: LNHDA, SQIVND (reference sequence).

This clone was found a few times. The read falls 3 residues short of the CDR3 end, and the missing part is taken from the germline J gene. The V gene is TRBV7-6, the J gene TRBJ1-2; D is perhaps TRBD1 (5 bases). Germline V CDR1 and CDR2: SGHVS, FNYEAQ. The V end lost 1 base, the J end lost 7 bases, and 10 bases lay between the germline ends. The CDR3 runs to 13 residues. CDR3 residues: CASSLGGSGGYTF. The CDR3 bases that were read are TGTGCCAGCAGCTTAGGGGGCTCGGGTGGC.

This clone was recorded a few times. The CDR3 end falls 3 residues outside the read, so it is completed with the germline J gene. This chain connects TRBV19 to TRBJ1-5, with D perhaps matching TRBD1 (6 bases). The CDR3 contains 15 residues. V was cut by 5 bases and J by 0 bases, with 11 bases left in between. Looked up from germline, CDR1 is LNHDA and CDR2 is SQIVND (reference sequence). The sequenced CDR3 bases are TGTGCCAGTAGTCCCAGGGGAGATAGCAATCAGCCC. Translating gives CASSPRGDSNQP. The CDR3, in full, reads CASSPRGDSNQPQHF.

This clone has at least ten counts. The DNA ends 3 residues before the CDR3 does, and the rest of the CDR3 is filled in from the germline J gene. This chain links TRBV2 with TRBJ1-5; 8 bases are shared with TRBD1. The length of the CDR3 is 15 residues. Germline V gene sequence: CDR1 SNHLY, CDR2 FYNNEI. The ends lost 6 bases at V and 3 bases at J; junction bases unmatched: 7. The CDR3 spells CASREDRADNQPQHF. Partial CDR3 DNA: TGTGCCAGCAGGGAGGACAGGGCAGACAATCAGCCC.

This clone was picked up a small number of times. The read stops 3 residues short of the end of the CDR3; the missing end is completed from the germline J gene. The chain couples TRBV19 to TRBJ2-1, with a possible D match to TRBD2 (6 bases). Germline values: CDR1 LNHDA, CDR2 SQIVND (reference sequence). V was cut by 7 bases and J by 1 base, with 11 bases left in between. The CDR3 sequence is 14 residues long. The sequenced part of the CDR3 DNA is TGTGCCAGTATGTTGGCGGGATCCTACAATGAG. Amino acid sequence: CASMLAGSYNE. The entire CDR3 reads CASMLAGSYNEQFF.

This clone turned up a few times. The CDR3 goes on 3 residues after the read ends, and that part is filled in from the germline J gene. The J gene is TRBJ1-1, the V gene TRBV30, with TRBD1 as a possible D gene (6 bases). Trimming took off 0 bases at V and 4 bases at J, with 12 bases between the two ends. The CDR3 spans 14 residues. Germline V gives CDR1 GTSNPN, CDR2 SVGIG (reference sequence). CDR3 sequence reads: CAWSVQGRGTEAFF. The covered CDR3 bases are TGTGCCTGGAGTGTTCAGGGGCGAGGCACTGAA.

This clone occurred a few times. The CDR3 DNA, read in part, is TGTGCCAGCAGGCAGGGAAACATT. This encodes CASRQGNI. The full CDR3 protein reads CASRQGNIQYF. This rearrangement joins TRBV2 to TRBJ2-4; a weak D match, TRBD1 (5 bases). Read data end 3 residues before the CDR3 end; the end is taken from the germline J gene. The CDR3 has 11 residues. Trimming cost V 6 bases and J 6 bases, with 6 bases left between them. Germline CDR1 is SNHLY and CDR2 is FYNNEI.

CDR3 DNA (partial): TGTGCCAGCAGGAAGAGGGACAGGGGTGTCAGCAATCAGCCC. Its protein is CASRKRDRGVSNQP. In full, the CDR3 is CASRKRDRGVSNQPQHF. The gene calls are TRBV6-2 or TRBV6-3 and TRBJ1-5; TRBD1 matches at 10 bases. The CDR3 is cut off 3 residues early in the read; its end comes from the germline J gene. CDR1 is MNHEY and CDR2 is SVGEGT in the germline V gene. Losses at the gene ends were 6 bases for V and 1 base for J; bases not matched to a gene: 9. The CDR3 sequence is 17 residues long.

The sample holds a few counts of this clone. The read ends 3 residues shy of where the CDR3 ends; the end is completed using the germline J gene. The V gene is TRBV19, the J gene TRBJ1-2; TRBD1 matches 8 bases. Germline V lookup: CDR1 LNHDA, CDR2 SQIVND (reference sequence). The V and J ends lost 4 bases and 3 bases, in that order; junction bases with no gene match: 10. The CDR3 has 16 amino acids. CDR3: CASSSAQGALDYGYTF. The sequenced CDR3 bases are TGTGCCAGTAGTAGTGCCCAGGGGGCGCTTGACTATGGC.

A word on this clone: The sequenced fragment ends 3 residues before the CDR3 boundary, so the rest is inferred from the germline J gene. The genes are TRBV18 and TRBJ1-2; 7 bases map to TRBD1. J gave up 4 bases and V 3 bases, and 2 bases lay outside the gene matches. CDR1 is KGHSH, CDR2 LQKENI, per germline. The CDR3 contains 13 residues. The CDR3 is CASSPGQRYGYTF. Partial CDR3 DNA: TGTGCCAGCTCACCGGGACAGCGCTATGGC.

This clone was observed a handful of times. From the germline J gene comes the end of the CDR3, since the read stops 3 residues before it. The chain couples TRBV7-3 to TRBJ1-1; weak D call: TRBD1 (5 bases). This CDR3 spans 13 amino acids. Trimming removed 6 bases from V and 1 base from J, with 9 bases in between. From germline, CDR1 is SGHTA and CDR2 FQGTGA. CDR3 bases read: TGTGCCAGCAGTTTACAGGCGAACACTGAA. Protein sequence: CASSLQANTE. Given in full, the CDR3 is CASSLQANTEAFF.

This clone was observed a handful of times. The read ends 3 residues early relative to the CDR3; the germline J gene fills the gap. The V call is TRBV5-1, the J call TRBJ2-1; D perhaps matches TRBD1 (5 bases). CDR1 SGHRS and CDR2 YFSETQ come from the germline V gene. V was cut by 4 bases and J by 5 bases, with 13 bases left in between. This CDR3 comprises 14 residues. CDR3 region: CASSLEQVNNEQFF. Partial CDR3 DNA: TGCGCCAGCAGCCTGGAACAGGTTAACAATGAG.

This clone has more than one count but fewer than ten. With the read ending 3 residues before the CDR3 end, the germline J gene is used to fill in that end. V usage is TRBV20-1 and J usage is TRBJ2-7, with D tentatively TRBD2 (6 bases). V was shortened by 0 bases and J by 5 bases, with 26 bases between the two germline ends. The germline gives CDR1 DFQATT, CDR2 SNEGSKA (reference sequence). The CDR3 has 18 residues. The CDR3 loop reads CSARDLFVSGPSRNEQYF. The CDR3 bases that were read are TGCAGTGCTAGAGATCTTTTTGTTAGCGGTCCATCAAGGAACGAG.

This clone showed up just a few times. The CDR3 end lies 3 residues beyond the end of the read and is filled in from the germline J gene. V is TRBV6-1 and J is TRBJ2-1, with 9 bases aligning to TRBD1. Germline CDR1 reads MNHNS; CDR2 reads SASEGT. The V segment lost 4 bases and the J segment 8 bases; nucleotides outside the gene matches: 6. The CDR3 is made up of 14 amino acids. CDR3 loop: CASSGYRGLDEQFF. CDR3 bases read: TGTGCCAGCAGTGGATACAGGGGGCTTGATGAG.

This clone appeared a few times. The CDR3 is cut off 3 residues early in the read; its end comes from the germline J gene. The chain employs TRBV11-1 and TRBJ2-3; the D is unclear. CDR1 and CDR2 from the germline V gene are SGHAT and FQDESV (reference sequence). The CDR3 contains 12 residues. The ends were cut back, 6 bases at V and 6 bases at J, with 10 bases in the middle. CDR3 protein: CASRKDTDTQYF. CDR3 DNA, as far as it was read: TGTGCCAGCAGAAAAGACACGGATACG.

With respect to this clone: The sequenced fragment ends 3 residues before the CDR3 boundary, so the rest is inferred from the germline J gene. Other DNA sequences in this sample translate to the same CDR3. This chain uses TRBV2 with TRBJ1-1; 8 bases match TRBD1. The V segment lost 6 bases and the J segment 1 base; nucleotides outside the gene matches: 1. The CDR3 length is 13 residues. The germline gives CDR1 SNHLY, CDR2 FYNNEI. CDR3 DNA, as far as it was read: TGTGCCAGCAGCGGACAGGGGAACACTGAA. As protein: CASSGQGNTE. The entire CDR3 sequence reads CASSGQGNTEAFF.

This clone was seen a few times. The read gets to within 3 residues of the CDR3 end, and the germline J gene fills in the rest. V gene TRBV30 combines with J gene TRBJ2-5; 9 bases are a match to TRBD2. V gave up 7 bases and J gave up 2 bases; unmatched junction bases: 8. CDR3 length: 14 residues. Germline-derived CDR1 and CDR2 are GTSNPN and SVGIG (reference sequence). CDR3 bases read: TGTGCCTCCTCGAAGAGCGGGGGGCAAGAGACC. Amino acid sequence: CASSKSGGQET. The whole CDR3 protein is CASSKSGGQETQYF.

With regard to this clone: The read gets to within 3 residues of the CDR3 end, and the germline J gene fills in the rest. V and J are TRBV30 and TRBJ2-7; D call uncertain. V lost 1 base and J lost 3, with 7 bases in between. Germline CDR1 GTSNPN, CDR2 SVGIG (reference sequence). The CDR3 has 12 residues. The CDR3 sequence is CAWSGAFYEQYF. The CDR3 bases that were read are TGTGCCTGGAGTGGGGCCTTCTACGAG.

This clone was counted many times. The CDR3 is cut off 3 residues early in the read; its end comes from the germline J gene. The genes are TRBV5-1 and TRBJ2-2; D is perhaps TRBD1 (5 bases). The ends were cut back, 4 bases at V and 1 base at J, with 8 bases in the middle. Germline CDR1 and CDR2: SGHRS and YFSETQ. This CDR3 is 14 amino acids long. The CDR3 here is CASSPTVNTGELFF. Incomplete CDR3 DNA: TGCGCCAGCAGCCCGACAGTGAACACCGGGGAG.

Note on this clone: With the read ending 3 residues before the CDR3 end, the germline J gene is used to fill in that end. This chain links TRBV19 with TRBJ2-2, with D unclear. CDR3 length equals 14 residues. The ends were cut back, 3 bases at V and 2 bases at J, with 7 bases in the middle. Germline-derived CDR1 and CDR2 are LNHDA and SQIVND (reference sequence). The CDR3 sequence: CASSIIRNTGELFF. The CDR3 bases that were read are TGTGCCAGTAGTATTATCAGAAACACCGGGGAG.